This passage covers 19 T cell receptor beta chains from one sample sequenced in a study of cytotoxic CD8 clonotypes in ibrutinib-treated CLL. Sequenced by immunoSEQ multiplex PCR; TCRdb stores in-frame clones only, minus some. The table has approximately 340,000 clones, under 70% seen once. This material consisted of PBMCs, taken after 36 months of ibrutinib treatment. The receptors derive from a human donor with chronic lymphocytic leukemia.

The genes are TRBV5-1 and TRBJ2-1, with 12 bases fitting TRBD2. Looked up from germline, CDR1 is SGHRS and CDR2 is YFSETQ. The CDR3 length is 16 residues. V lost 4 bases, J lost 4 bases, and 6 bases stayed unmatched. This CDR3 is CASSQPTSGSYNEQFF. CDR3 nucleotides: TGCGCCAGCAGCCAGCCGACTAGCGGGAGTTACAATGAGCAGTTCTTC.

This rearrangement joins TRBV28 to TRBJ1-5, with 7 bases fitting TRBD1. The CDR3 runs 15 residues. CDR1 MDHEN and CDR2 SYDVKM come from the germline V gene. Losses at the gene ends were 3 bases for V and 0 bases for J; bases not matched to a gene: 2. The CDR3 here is CASSLYRGSNQPQHF. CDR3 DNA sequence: TGTGCCAGCAGTTTGTACAGGGGTAGCAATCAGCCCCAGCATTTT.

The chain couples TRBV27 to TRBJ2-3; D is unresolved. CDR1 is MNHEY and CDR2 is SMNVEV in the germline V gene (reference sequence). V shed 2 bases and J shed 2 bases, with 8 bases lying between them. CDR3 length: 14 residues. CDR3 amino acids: CASSLDTHTDTQYF. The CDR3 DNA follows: TGTGCCAGCAGTTTAGACACACACACAGATACGCAGTATTTT.

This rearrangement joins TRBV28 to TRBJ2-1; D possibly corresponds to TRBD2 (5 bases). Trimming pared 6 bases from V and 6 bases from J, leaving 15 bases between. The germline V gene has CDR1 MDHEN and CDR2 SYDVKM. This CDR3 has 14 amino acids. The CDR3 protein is CASSRYGGGNEQFF. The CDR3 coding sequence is TGTGCCAGCAGCCGCTATGGCGGAGGCAATGAGCAGTTCTTC. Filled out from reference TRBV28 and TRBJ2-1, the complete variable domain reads DVKVTQSSRYLVKRTGEKVFLECVQDMDHENMFWYRQDPGLGLRLIYFSYDVKMKEKGDIPEGYSVSREKKERFSLILESASTNQTSMYLCASSRYGGGNEQFFGPGTRLTVL.

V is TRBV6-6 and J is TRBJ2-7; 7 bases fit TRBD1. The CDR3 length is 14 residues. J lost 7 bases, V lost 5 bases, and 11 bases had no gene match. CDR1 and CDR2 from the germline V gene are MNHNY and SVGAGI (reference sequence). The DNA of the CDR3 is TGTGCCAGCAGTGATTACAGGGGTCCGAGGGAGCAGTACTTC. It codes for CASSDYRGPREQYF.

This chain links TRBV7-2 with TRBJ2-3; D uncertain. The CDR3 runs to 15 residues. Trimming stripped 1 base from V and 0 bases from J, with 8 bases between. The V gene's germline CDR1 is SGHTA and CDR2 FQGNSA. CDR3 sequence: CASSLDPLSTDTQYF. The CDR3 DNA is TGTGCCAGCAGCTTAGATCCCCTTAGCACAGATACGCAGTATTTT.

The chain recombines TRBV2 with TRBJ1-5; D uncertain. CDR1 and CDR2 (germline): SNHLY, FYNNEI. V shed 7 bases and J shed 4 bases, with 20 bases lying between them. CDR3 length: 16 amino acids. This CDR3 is CASTPLKGGRNQPQHF. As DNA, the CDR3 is TGTGCCAGCACACCCCTTAAGGGAGGTCGGAATCAGCCCCAGCATTTT.

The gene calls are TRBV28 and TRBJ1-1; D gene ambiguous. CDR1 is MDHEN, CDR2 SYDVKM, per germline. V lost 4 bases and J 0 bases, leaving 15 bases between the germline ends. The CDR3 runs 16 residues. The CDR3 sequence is CASSWWRKAMNTEAFF. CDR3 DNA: TGTGCCAGCAGTTGGTGGAGAAAAGCAATGAACACTGAAGCTTTCTTT.

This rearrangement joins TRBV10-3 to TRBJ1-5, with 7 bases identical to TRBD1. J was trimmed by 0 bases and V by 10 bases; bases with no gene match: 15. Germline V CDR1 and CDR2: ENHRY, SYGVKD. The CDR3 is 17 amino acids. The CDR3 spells CATKSRDSGYSNQPQHF. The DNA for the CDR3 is TGTGCCACTAAATCCCGGGACAGCGGATATAGCAATCAGCCCCAGCATTTT.

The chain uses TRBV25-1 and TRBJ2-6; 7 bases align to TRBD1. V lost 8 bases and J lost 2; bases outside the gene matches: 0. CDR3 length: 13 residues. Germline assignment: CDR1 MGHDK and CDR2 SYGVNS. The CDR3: CASQGAGANVLTF. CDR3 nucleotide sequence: TGTGCCAGCCAGGGGGCTGGGGCCAACGTCCTGACTTTC.

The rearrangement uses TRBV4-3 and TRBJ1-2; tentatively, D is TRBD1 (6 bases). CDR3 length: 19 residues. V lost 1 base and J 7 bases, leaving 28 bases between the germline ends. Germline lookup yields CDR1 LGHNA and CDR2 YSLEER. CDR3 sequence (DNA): TGCGCCAGCAGCCAAGGCCCAGCCCCTTTCCGGGACACGGCGGGTGGCTACACCTTC. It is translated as CASSQGPAPFRDTAGGYTF.

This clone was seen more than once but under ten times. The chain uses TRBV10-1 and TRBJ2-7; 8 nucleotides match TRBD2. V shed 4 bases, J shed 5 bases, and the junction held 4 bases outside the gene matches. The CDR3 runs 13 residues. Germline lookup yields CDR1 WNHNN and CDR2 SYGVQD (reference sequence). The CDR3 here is CASSAGGLHEQYF. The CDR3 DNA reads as TGCGCCAGCAGTGCGGGGGGGCTCCACGAGCAGTACTTC.

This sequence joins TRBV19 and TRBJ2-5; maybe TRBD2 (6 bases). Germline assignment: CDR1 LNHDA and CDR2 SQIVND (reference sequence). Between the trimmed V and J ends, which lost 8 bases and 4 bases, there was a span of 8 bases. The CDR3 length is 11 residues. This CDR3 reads CASQGGETQYF. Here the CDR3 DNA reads TGTGCCAGTCAGGGAGGAGAGACCCAGTACTTC.

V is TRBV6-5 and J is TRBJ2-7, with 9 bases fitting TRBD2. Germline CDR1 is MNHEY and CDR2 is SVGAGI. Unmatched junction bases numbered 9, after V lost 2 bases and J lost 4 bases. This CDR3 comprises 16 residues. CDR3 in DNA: TGTGCCAGCAGTTACCGTCGTTTTAGCGGGAGTTACGAGCAGTACTTC. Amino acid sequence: CASSYRRFSGSYEQYF.

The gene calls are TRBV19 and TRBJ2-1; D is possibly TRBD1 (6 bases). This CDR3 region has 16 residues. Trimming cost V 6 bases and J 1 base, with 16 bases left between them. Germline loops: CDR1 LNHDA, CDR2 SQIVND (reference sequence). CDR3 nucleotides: TGTGCCAGTAGAAACAGGGCAGGGCTATCCTACAATGAGCAGTTCTTC. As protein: CASRNRAGLSYNEQFF. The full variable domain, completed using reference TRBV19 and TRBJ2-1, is DGGITQSPKYLFRKEGQNVTLSCEQNLNHDAMYWYRQDPGQGLRLIYYSQIVNDFQKGDIAEGYSVSREKKESFPLTVTSAQKNPTAFYLCASRNRAGLSYNEQFFGPGTRLTVL.

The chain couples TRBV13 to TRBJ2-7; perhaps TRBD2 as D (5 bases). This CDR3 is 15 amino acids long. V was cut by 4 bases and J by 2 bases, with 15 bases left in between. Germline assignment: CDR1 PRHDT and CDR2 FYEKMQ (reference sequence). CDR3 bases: TGTGCCAGCAGCTCAAGTACTAGTGCCACCTACGAGCAGTACTTC. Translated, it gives CASSSSTSATYEQYF.

Written as DNA, the CDR3 is TGTGCCAGCAGTCTAACGGGACCCATCTCCTACGAGCAGTACTTC. Its protein product is CASSLTGPISYEQYF. The chain recombines TRBV5-6 with TRBJ2-7; D possibly matches TRBD1 or TRBD2 (5 bases each). Between the trimmed V and J ends, which lost 5 bases and 0 bases, there was a span of 15 bases. The germline V gene has CDR1 SGHDT and CDR2 YYEEEE. The CDR3 is 15 amino acids.

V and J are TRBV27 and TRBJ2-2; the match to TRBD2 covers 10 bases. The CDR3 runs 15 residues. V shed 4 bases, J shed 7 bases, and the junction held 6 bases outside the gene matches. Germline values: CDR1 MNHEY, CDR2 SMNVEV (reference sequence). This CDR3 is CASSSAGGPVGELFF. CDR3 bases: TGTGCCAGCAGTTCAGCGGGAGGGCCTGTCGGGGAGCTGTTTTTT.

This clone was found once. CDR3 sequence reads: CSARGAGANVLTF. The CDR3 DNA reads as TGCAGTGCTCGGGGGGCTGGGGCCAACGTCCTGACTTTC. The chain employs TRBV29-1 and TRBJ2-6, with TRBD2 matching over 7 bases. The CDR3 has 13 amino acids. Germline loops: CDR1 SQVTM, CDR2 ANQGSEA.